This T cell receptor beta chain was identified in a study of T cell responses to AZD1222 COVID-19 vaccine. Of note for this clone: Its antigen is undetermined.

Using immunoSEQ multiplex PCR, the repertoire was profiled, and TCRdb retains in-frame clones only, with some absent. The sample has 100,000 or so clones; roughly 92% are singletons. Germline values: CDR1 LGHDT, CDR2 YNNKEL (reference sequence). Trimming left V 1 base short and J 2 bases short, with 8 bases between. The CDR3 runs to 14 residues. Study findings and constraints: Repertoire samples came only from after the peak T cell response.

The sequence was collected from an adult in good health. Material: peripheral blood, obtained on day 0 of AZD1222 vaccination. This rearrangement joins TRBV3-1 (or the pseudogene TRBV3-2) to TRBJ1-1; D is unclear. In DNA form, the CDR3 reads TGTGCCAGCAGCCAAGGGGGATTTAACACTGAAGCTTTCTTT. Protein: CASSQGGFNTEAFF.